One sample yielded the 28 T cell receptor beta chains listed below, sequenced in a study of beta chain features in type 1 diabetes. As every portion of the isolated RNA was reverse transcribed, the sequencing read expressed TCRB transcripts. Repertoires were generated with immunoSEQ multiplex PCR, while TCRdb's copy carries only in-frame clones and drops some. The table shows a few hundred thousand clones, with around 13% occurring only once. The material sequenced was central memory CD4+ T cells from blood. Receptor source: a man aged 25 to 40 in good health.

V is TRBV4-3 and J is TRBJ2-3, with 13 nucleotides matching TRBD2. The ends lost 4 bases at V and 4 bases at J; junction bases unmatched: 5. CDR1 and CDR2 from the germline V gene are LGHNA and YSLEER. The CDR3 totals 16 residues. CDR3 protein: CASSLHGLAGADTQYF. The CDR3 DNA is TGCGCCAGCAGCCTCCATGGACTAGCGGGGGCAGATACGCAGTATTTT.

This clone was observed a few times. J is TRBJ1-6 and V is TRBV6-1, with a possible D match to TRBD1 (6 bases). The CDR3 contains 15 residues. V lost 4 bases, J lost 7 bases, and 14 bases lay in between. CDR1 is MNHNS and CDR2 is SASEGT in the germline V gene. CDR3 sequence (DNA): TGTGCCAGCAGTGCCGCCGGGACAAAAAATTCACCCCTCCACTTT. It yields the protein CASSAAGTKNSPLHF.

The rearrangement joins TRBV18 to TRBJ1-1; 7 nucleotides match TRBD1. This CDR3 spans 16 amino acids. CDR1 is KGHSH, CDR2 LQKENI, per germline. The V and J ends lost 4 bases and 5 bases, in that order; junction bases with no gene match: 13. The CDR3 DNA is TGTGCCAGCTCACTAAAGGGGTTACAGGGGCGAACTGAAGCTTTCTTT. Translating it yields CASSLKGLQGRTEAFF.

The genes are TRBV5-1 and TRBJ1-2; the D gene is possibly TRBD1 (5 bases). Germline CDR1 and CDR2: SGHRS and YFSETQ. The CDR3 has 15 amino acids. The V gene lost 3 bases and the J gene lost 2 bases, with 14 bases spanning the gap. The CDR3 DNA reads TGCGCCAGCAGCTCCACCCATGGGGCCAACTATGGCTACACCTTC. Amino acid sequence: CASSSTHGANYGYTF.

V gene TRBV28 combines with J gene TRBJ2-7, with D possibly TRBD1 on 6 matching bases. The germline V and J ends were trimmed by 5 bases and 5 bases, with 16 bases remaining between them. The CDR3 is 14 residues long. The germline V gene encodes CDR1 MDHEN and CDR2 SYDVKM. CDR3 sequence: CASSPPRGWNEQYV. In nucleotides, the CDR3 is TGTGCCAGCAGTCCGCCGAGGGGGTGGAACGAGCAGTACGTC.

This clone was found many times. The rearrangement links TRBV4-2 to TRBJ2-1; D is unresolved. V dropped 0 bases and J dropped 3 bases, with 6 bases sitting between them. CDR1 and CDR2 from the germline V gene are LGHNA and YNFKEQ. This CDR3 has 14 residues. CDR3 nucleotide sequence: TGTGCCAGCAGCCAAGACTTGAGCTACAATGAGCAGTTCTTC. Its protein product is CASSQDLSYNEQFF.

The sample holds a few counts of this clone. The chain employs TRBV7-9 and TRBJ2-3; tentative D call: TRBD1 (6 bases). Germline V gives CDR1 SEHNR, CDR2 FQNEAQ (reference sequence). CDR3 length: 15 residues. Trimming cost V 5 bases and J 0 bases, with 12 bases left between them. The CDR3 nucleotides are TGTGCCAGCAGCCAACAGGGCTCTAGCACAGATACGCAGTATTTT. This encodes CASSQQGSSTDTQYF. The whole variable domain, remainder taken from reference TRBV7-9 and TRBJ2-3, is DTGVSQNPRHKITKRGQNVTFRCDPISEHNRLYWYRQTLGQGPEFLTYFQNEAQLEKSRLLSDRFSAERPKGSFSTLEIQRTEQGDSAMYLCASSQQGSSTDTQYFGPGTRLTVL.

The DNA for the CDR3 is TGTGCCAGCAGCCCCGGGACAATTGGCACAGATACGCAGTATTTT. The encoded protein is CASSPGTIGTDTQYF. The rearrangement links TRBV7-2 to TRBJ2-3; perhaps TRBD1 as D (6 bases). Per germline, CDR1 SGHTA and CDR2 FQGNSA. The CDR3 is 15 amino acids. V lost 5 bases to trimming and J lost 1 base, with 13 bases between them.

A word on this clone: This specimen includes other DNA sequences encoding the same CDR3. The rearrangement joins TRBV29-1 to TRBJ2-5, with D hard to call. CDR1 is SQVTM, CDR2 ANQGSEA, per germline. Trimming removed 4 bases from V and 2 bases from J, with 5 bases in between. The CDR3 has 11 amino acids. The CDR3 region has the DNA TGCAGCGTTGCCGGACAAGAGACCCAGTACTTC. It codes for CSVAGQETQYF.

The sample holds a few counts of this clone. The CDR3 DNA reads TGTGCCAGCAGCCCCCAGGTAGCCTACGAGCAGTACTTC. This translates into CASSPQVAYEQYF. The chain is built from TRBV7-9 and TRBJ2-7; D call uncertain. Trimming stripped 5 bases from V and 2 bases from J, with 10 bases between. The CDR3 has 13 amino acids. Germline values: CDR1 SEHNR, CDR2 FQNEAQ (reference sequence). Drawing the rest from reference TRBV7-9 and TRBJ2-7, the complete variable domain is DTGVSQNPRHKITKRGQNVTFRCDPISEHNRLYWYRQTLGQGPEFLTYFQNEAQLEKSRLLSDRFSAERPKGSFSTLEIQRTEQGDSAMYLCASSPQVAYEQYFGPGTRLTVT.

This rearrangement joins TRBV4-1 to TRBJ2-6; D possibly corresponds to TRBD1 (5 bases). This CDR3 is built from 18 residues. The germline CDR1 and CDR2 sequences are MGHRA and YSYEKL. The V and J ends lost 3 bases and 0 bases respectively, with 15 bases between them. Here the CDR3 DNA reads TGCGCCAGCAGCCAGGTTCCAGGGTCGACCTCTGGGGCCAACGTCCTGACTTTC. This codes for CASSQVPGSTSGANVLTF.

This clone appeared a few times. The V gene is TRBV7-2, the J gene TRBJ2-3; tentative D call: TRBD2 (6 bases). CDR3 length: 11 amino acids. In germline, CDR1 is SGHTA, CDR2 FQGNSA. Trimming removed 4 bases at V and 14 bases at J, with 13 bases between. The CDR3 bases are TGTGCCAGCAGCTCGGGACTCCCCCGGTATTTT. Translating gives CASSSGLPRYF.

This clone came up a few times. V is TRBV7-2 and J is TRBJ1-5, with 7 bases aligning to TRBD1. Germline CDR1 reads SGHTA; CDR2 reads FQGNSA. After removal of 2 bases from V and 3 bases from J, the junction contained 4 bases not matched to a gene. This CDR3 spans 15 amino acids. In DNA form, the CDR3 reads TGTGCCAGCAGCTTATATGGGACAGACAATCAGCCCCAGCATTTT. This codes for CASSLYGTDNQPQHF.

This clone was found a few times. The CDR3 is CASSFDTQLAKNIQYF. The CDR3 DNA sequence: TGTGCCAGCAGCTTTGACACCCAACTAGCCAAAAACATTCAGTACTTC. The chain employs TRBV7-8 and TRBJ2-4, with D unclear. Trimming cost V 3 bases and J 0 bases, with 12 bases left between them. This CDR3 contains 16 residues. The germline V gene encodes CDR1 SGHVS and CDR2 FQNEAQ.

CDR3 in DNA: TGTGCCAGCAGCGTAGCTCCTAGCGGGGGGGCATATGAGCAGTTCTTC. Amino acids: CASSVAPSGGAYEQFF. V and J are TRBV9 and TRBJ2-1; 12 bases map to TRBD2. With 0 bases clipped from V and 8 bases from J, the junction kept 6 bases outside the gene matches. This CDR3 comprises 16 residues. From germline, CDR1 is SGDLS and CDR2 YYNGEE.

This chain links TRBV9 with TRBJ2-1; 7 bases are shared with TRBD2. This CDR3 spans 15 amino acids. V shed 4 bases and J 4 bases; nucleotides not matched to a gene: 8. Per the germline V gene, CDR1 is SGDLS and CDR2 is YYNGEE. CDR3 protein: CASSLKSGVYNEQFF. For the CDR3, the DNA is TGTGCCAGCAGCCTCAAAAGCGGGGTGTACAATGAGCAGTTCTTC.

This clone was detected many times. The CDR3: CASSLSAGGTEAFF. DNA for the CDR3: TGTGCCAGCAGCTTATCCGCGGGGGGCACTGAAGCTTTCTTT. The chain links TRBV11-1 to TRBJ1-1, with D maybe TRBD1 (5 bases). CDR1 is SGHAT and CDR2 is FQDESV in the germline V gene (reference sequence). The CDR3 extends over 14 amino acids. Trimming took 2 bases from V and 4 from J, leaving 11 bases between them.

Many counts were recorded for this clone. V gene TRBV27 combines with J gene TRBJ2-3, with 7 bases fitting TRBD1. Trimming at V came to 6 bases and at J to 6 bases, leaving 12 bases not matched to a gene. CDR3 length equals 15 residues. Germline CDR1 is MNHEY and CDR2 is SMNVEV (reference sequence). CDR3 DNA: TGTGCCAGCAGGACAGGGCCTACCTTGGAGGATACGCAGTATTTT. Protein sequence: CASRTGPTLEDTQYF.

In this sample, this clone turned up a few times. This rearrangement joins TRBV6-1 to TRBJ2-7; D is ambiguous. In germline, CDR1 is MNHNS, CDR2 SASEGT. This CDR3 is 16 amino acids long. The V end was cut by 4 bases, the J end by 2 bases, with 18 bases between. Here the CDR3 DNA reads TGTGCCAGCAGTGTAGAGGTGGCGGCCAAGACCTACGAGCAGTACTTC. This encodes CASSVEVAAKTYEQYF.

The CDR3 sequence is CASSSLASGDSIIRETQYF. For the CDR3, the DNA is TGTGCCAGCAGCTCCCTCGCTAGCGGGGATTCTATAATCCGAGAGACCCAGTACTTC. This chain joins TRBV7-2 and TRBJ2-5; TRBD2 agrees at 9 bases. V trimming: 4 bases; J trimming: 4 bases; junction bases outside the gene matches: 19. The germline V gene has CDR1 SGHTA and CDR2 FQGNSA. The CDR3 length is 19 residues.

This clone has only a few counts. The gene calls are TRBV4-3 and TRBJ2-1; D is unclear. Trimming took off 0 bases at V and 6 bases at J, with 12 bases between the two ends. Per the germline V gene, CDR1 is LGHNA and CDR2 is YSLEER. The CDR3 length is 15 residues. CDR3 sequence reads: CASSQDRQNFNEQFF. The CDR3 nucleotides read TGCGCCAGCAGCCAAGATCGACAAAACTTCAATGAGCAGTTCTTC.

The count of this clone is one. The V and J genes are TRBV11-2 and TRBJ2-2; no definite D call. The CDR3 extends over 15 amino acids. Germline loops: CDR1 SGHAT, CDR2 FQNNGV. V lost 2 bases to trimming and J lost 2 bases, with 9 bases between them. The CDR3, as DNA: TGTGCCAGCAGCTTACGTCACTCTAACACCGGGGAGCTGTTTTTT. Translation gives CASSLRHSNTGELFF.

This clone was seen only a few times. The V call is TRBV6-6, the J call TRBJ2-3; the match to TRBD2 covers 8 bases. The germline CDR1 and CDR2 sequences are MNHNY and SVGAGI (reference sequence). This CDR3 region has 14 residues. The trim removed 3 bases at V and 4 bases at J, leaving 3 bases unmatched. CDR3 loop: CASSYGTSADTQYF. The CDR3 DNA reads as TGTGCCAGCAGTTATGGGACTAGTGCAGATACGCAGTATTTT.

Ten or more counts support this clone. The chain has TRBV5-6 and TRBJ2-7; D not certain. This CDR3 is 15 amino acids long. CDR1 is SGHDT, CDR2 YYEEEE, per germline. The V end lost 4 bases, the J end lost 3 bases, and 17 bases lay between the germline ends. CDR3 DNA sequence: TGTGCCAGCAGCCACCAAGGACCCCGCGGCTACGAGCAGTACTTC. Encoded protein: CASSHQGPRGYEQYF.

CDR3 DNA: TGTGCCAGCTCACCACTCTCGCTAGCGGGAGGGCCCCCGAACACCGGGGAGCTGTTTTTT. It specifies CASSPLSLAGGPPNTGELFF. The chain couples TRBV18 to TRBJ2-2, with 12 bases that match TRBD2. The CDR3 extends over 20 amino acids. Germline V lookup: CDR1 KGHSH, CDR2 LQKENI. Trimming at V came to 1 base and at J to 0 bases, leaving 9 bases not matched to a gene.

This clone came up a few times. CDR3 DNA sequence: TGTGCCAGCAGTAAGACAGACTCTGGGGCCAACGTCCTGACTTTC. It codes for CASSKTDSGANVLTF. The V call is TRBV27, the J call TRBJ2-6, with D possibly TRBD1 on 5 matching bases. The CDR3 covers 15 residues. Trimming stripped 5 bases from V and 0 bases from J, with 8 bases between. Germline loops: CDR1 MNHEY, CDR2 SMNVEV (reference sequence).

The chain has TRBV5-6 and TRBJ2-1; D is undetermined. V was cut by 4 bases and J by 6 bases, with 11 bases left in between. CDR1 is SGHDT, CDR2 YYEEEE, per germline. This CDR3 has 13 amino acids. Here the CDR3 DNA reads TGTGCCAGCAGCCCTCCCTCTGTCAATGAGCAGTTCTTC. This gives the protein CASSPPSVNEQFF.

The sample holds a few counts of this clone. The gene calls are TRBV7-8 and TRBJ2-4, with D perhaps given as TRBD1 or TRBD2 (5 bases each). The germline V and J ends were trimmed by 5 bases and 6 bases, with 11 bases remaining between them. This CDR3 has 13 amino acids. Germline CDR1 and CDR2: SGHVS and FQNEAQ. The CDR3 DNA sequence: TGTGCCAGCAGCCCTCCTGGGGGAAACATTCAGTACTTC. Its protein product is CASSPPGGNIQYF. The variable domain in full, with the rest retrieved from reference TRBV7-8 and TRBJ2-4, is GAGVSQSPRYKVAKRGQDVALRCDPISGHVSLFWYQQALGQGPEFLTYFQNEAQLDKSGLPSDRFFAERPEGSVSTLKIQRTQQEDSAVYLCASSPPGGNIQYFGAGTRLSVL.